The rows below give T cell receptor beta chains drawn from one sample of a study of memory CD8 T cells in hepatitis C reinfection. Here immunoSEQ multiplex PCR was the method, and the copy in TCRdb shows in-frame clones only, minus some. The sample consists of just over 45,000 clones, roughly 89% of them appearing once. Material: naive CD8+ T cells sorted from blood. The receptors were gathered from a man between 18 and 35 years old with hepatitis C virus infection. Each CDR3 is given with its conserved first and last residue. Each record gives: clone size, D gene, J gene, CDR3 length, V gene, CDR3 DNA, CDR3 protein. D genes are given only for firm matches. Clone size appears in some rows only: once, few, many, or a class for an expanded clone.

size: NA
D: TRBD1
J: TRBJ2-7
length: 16
V: TRBV7-9
DNA: TGTGCCAGCAGCTCATCAACGGGACAGACTTTATACGAGCAGTACTTC
CDR3: CASSSSTGQTLYEQYF

size: NA
D: NA
J: TRBJ1-4
length: 15
V: TRBV4-3
DNA: TGCGCCAGCAGCCAAGATTACAGTCATAATGAAAAACTGTTTTTT
CDR3: CASSQDYSHNEKLFF

size: once
D: NA
J: TRBJ1-2
length: 11
V: TRBV7-9
DNA: TGTGCCAGCAGCTTAGGCCGACAACTTTTCTTC
CDR3: CASSLGRQLFF

size: NA
D: TRBD1
J: TRBJ2-7
length: 14
V: TRBV9
DNA: TGTGCCAGCAGCGTCGGACAGGATACCTACGAGCAGTACTTC
CDR3: CASSVGQDTYEQYF

size: NA
D: NA
J: TRBJ2-5
length: 15
V: TRBV9
DNA: TGTGCCAGCAGCGTAGTCGAGACAGGACAAGAGACCCAGTACTTC
CDR3: CASSVVETGQETQYF

size: NA
D: NA
J: TRBJ1-1
length: 11
V: TRBV19
DNA: TGTGCCAGTAGTGGAGGCCTTGAAGCTTTCTTT
CDR3: CASSGGLEAFF

size: NA
D: TRBD2
J: TRBJ2-3
length: 15
V: TRBV5-4
DNA: TGTGCCAGCAGCTGGGGGGGGTCTAACACAGATACGCAGTATTTT
CDR3: CASSWGGSNTDTQYF

size: NA
D: TRBD1
J: TRBJ1-5
length: 14
V: TRBV27
DNA: TGTGCCAGCAGTATGACAGGGGGCGGCCAGCCCCAGCATTTT
CDR3: CASSMTGGGQPQHF

size: NA
D: NA
J: TRBJ2-5
length: 11
V: TRBV10-1
DNA: TGCGCCACCCGCCCGGCGGGGACCCAGTACTTC
CDR3: CATRPAGTQYF

size: NA
D: TRBD1
J: TRBJ2-1
length: 16
V: TRBV7-7
DNA: TGTGCTAGCAGCTTAGACCCCGGGACAGCCTACAATGAGCAGTTCTTC
CDR3: CASSLDPGTAYNEQFF

size: NA
D: NA
J: TRBJ2-7
length: 15
V: TRBV11-2
DNA: TGTGCCAGCAGCTTAGGAGAATACAGGCTCTACGAGCAGTACTTC
CDR3: CASSLGEYRLYEQYF

size: once
D: NA
J: TRBJ2-4
length: 15
V: TRBV14
DNA: TGTGCCAGCAGCCATAAGATTAGCGGCAAAAACATTCAGTACTTC
CDR3: CASSHKISGKNIQYF

size: NA
D: NA
J: TRBJ2-3
length: 15
V: TRBV28
DNA: TGTGCCAGCAGTTTATCCGCTAGCCCGGGCGATACGCAGTATTTT
CDR3: CASSLSASPGDTQYF

size: NA
D: NA
J: TRBJ2-1
length: 14
V: TRBV5-6
DNA: TGTGCCAGCAGCTTGGAAGGGACTTACAATGAGCAGTTCTTC
CDR3: CASSLEGTYNEQFF

size: NA
D: TRBD2
J: TRBJ2-7
length: 15
V: TRBV10-2
DNA: TGCGCCAGCAAGCAACTAGCGGGAGCTTCCTACGAGCAGTACTTC
CDR3: CASKQLAGASYEQYF

size: NA
D: TRBD2
J: TRBJ2-7
length: 14
V: TRBV28
DNA: TGTGCCAGCAGACTAGCGGAGACCTTATACGAGCAGTACTTC
CDR3: CASRLAETLYEQYF

size: few
D: TRBD2
J: TRBJ2-7
length: 13
V: TRBV10-1
DNA: TGCGCCAGCAGTCTAGCGGGAGGTTACGAGCAGTACTTC
CDR3: CASSLAGGYEQYF

size: NA
D: TRBD2
J: TRBJ2-5
length: 15
V: TRBV5-1
DNA: TGCGCCAGCAGCGGGGGACTAGCGGGAGAAGAGACCCAGTACTTC
CDR3: CASSGGLAGEETQYF

size: NA
D: TRBD2
J: TRBJ2-1
length: 16
V: TRBV5-1
DNA: TGCGCCAGCAGCCCCCCGACTAGCGGGATTTACAATGAGCAGTTCTTC
CDR3: CASSPPTSGIYNEQFF

size: NA
D: TRBD2
J: TRBJ2-2
length: 15
V: TRBV6-1
DNA: TGTGCCAGCAGTGTAGCGGGGGGGCGCATCGGGGAGCTGTTTTTT
CDR3: CASSVAGGRIGELFF

size: few
D: NA
J: TRBJ1-1
length: 13
V: TRBV4-1
DNA: TGCGCCAGCAGCCAAGATGGGCAACCCGAAGCTTTCTTT
CDR3: CASSQDGQPEAFF

size: NA
D: NA
J: TRBJ2-3
length: 14
V: TRBV13
DNA: TGTGCCAGCAGCTCCTCGTTAGCAGCAGATACGCAGTATTTT
CDR3: CASSSSLAADTQYF

size: NA
D: NA
J: TRBJ2-7
length: 12
V: TRBV29-1
DNA: TGCAGCGTTGCTAGCGACACCTACGAGCAGTACTTC
CDR3: CSVASDTYEQYF

size: NA
D: NA
J: TRBJ2-7
length: 13
V: TRBV7-9
DNA: TGTGCCAGCAGCTTAGTGTCCGGCTACGAGCAGTACTTC
CDR3: CASSLVSGYEQYF

size: NA
D: NA
J: TRBJ2-3
length: 15
V: TRBV6-5
DNA: TGTGCCAGCAGTCACAGGGTCTCTAGCACAGATACGCAGTATTTT
CDR3: CASSHRVSSTDTQYF

size: NA
D: TRBD2
J: TRBJ2-1
length: 14
V: TRBV7-9
DNA: TGTGCCAGCAGTACTAGCGGGAACGTCAACGAGCAGTTCTTC
CDR3: CASSTSGNVNEQFF

size: once
D: TRBD2
J: TRBJ2-3
length: 18
V: TRBV10-3
DNA: TGTGCCATCAGTGATTCATGGGGGAGGGAGGGCCTAGGAGATACGCAGTATTTT
CDR3: CAISDSWGREGLGDTQYF

size: NA
D: NA
J: TRBJ2-1
length: 13
V: TRBV11-2
DNA: TGTGCCAGCAGCTTAGATTACTACAATGAGCAGTTCTTC
CDR3: CASSLDYYNEQFF

size: NA
D: TRBD2
J: TRBJ2-1
length: 17
V: TRBV5-6
DNA: TGTGCCAGCAGCTCCTGGACTAGCGGGATAACTTACAATGAGCAGTTCTTC
CDR3: CASSSWTSGITYNEQFF

size: NA
D: TRBD1
J: TRBJ2-3
length: 13
V: TRBV7-2
DNA: TGTGCCAGCAGCGAGCTGACAGGGTACGCGCAGTATTTT
CDR3: CASSELTGYAQYF

size: NA
D: NA
J: TRBJ2-1
length: 17
V: TRBV7-3
DNA: TGTGCCAGCAGCCCCTTCGGGGGAGGTAGCGGATACAATGAGCAGTTCTTC
CDR3: CASSPFGGGSGYNEQFF

size: NA
D: TRBD2
J: TRBJ2-5
length: 15
V: TRBV28
DNA: TGTGCCAGCAGTCCCCCCCGGGGAGGGGTAGAGACCCAGTACTTC
CDR3: CASSPPRGGVETQYF

size: NA
D: TRBD2
J: TRBJ2-1
length: 19
V: TRBV5-1
DNA: TGCGCCAGCAGCGGCGCTAGCGGGAGGGCCCTCAATCCCTACAATGAGCAGTTCTTC
CDR3: CASSGASGRALNPYNEQFF

size: NA
D: NA
J: TRBJ2-1
length: 14
V: TRBV5-5
DNA: TGTGCCAGCGGGGACCCGGGACAAAACAATGAGCAGTTCTTC
CDR3: CASGDPGQNNEQFF

size: NA
D: NA
J: TRBJ2-3
length: 17
V: TRBV13
DNA: TGTGCCAGCAGCTCACCGGGAGCGGGACAATACACAGATACGCAGTATTTT
CDR3: CASSSPGAGQYTDTQYF

size: NA
D: NA
J: TRBJ2-7
length: 14
V: TRBV10-1
DNA: TGCGCCAGCAGTCCACAGGGTTCCCCTTACGAGCAGTACTTC
CDR3: CASSPQGSPYEQYF

size: few
D: NA
J: TRBJ1-5
length: 13
V: TRBV7-6
DNA: TGTGCCAGCAGCTCAGGGGTTAATCAGCCCCAGCATTTT
CDR3: CASSSGVNQPQHF